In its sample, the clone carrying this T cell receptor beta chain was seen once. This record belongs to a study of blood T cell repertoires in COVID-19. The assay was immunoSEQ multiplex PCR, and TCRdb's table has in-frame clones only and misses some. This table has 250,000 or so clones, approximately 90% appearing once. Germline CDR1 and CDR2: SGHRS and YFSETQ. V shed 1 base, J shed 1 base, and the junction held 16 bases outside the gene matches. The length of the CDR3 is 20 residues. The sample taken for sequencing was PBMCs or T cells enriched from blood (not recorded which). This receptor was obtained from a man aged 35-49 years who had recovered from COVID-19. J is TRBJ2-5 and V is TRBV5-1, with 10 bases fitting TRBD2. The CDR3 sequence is CASSLIGHYGTSDSQETQYF. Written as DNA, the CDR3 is TGCGCCAGCAGCTTGATCGGTCATTATGGGACTAGCGACTCCCAAGAGACCCAGTACTTC. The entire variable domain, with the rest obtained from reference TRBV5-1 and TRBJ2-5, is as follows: KAGVTQTPRYLIKTRGQQVTLSCSPISGHRSVSWYQQTPGQGLQFLFEYFSETQRNKGNFPGRFSGRQFSNSRSEMNVSTLELGDSALYLCASSLIGHYGTSDSQETQYFGPGTRLLVL.